The table lists the clone carrying this T cell receptor beta chain with many counts. The antigen is undetermined. This record comes from a study of T cells in Graves' hyperthyroidism and ophthalmopathy. General study points: Before onset, by a median of approximately 6.2 months, the model predicted ophthalmopathy.

Researchers took RNA transcripts and amplified the TCR beta CDR3 regions from them. The HTBI set primed first-round TCR CDR3 RT-PCR. TCRdb reprocessed the multiplex PCR reads with MiXCR, giving one entry per CDR3 protein. The sample includes under 400,000 distinct CDR3 sequences, about 13% of them seen just once. Germline V gene sequence: CDR1 DFQATT, CDR2 SNEGSKA (reference sequence). V trimming: 0 bases; J trimming: 7 bases; junction bases outside the gene matches: 11. This CDR3 has 16 amino acids. Uncontrolled infection, other autoimmune disease, pregnancy and lactation each barred patients from inclusion. Together with thyroid ultrasound, orbital computed tomography, serum thyroxine and TRAb, clinical symptoms were used for diagnoses.

The chain carries TRBV20-1 and TRBJ2-1; 8 bases line up with TRBD2. This receptor was obtained from a woman in her late teens or twenties with Graves' hyperthyroidism. The sequenced material came from blood. CDR3 sequence (DNA): TGCAGTGCTAGAGATACCAGAGGTCCGGGGGGGAATGAGCAGTTCTTC. Translated, it gives CSARDTRGPGGNEQFF.